A single sample is the source of the 31 T cell receptor beta chains below, sequenced in a study of graft-versus-host responses after intestinal transplantation. Here immunoSEQ multiplex PCR was the method, and the copy in TCRdb shows in-frame clones only, minus some. Seen here are over 85,000 clones, about 93% observed once, and the top ten hold about 0.5%. No antigen is known for these receptors. Sequenced material: unstimulated CD8+ T cells sorted from spleen or lymph node cells, taken before intestinal transplant. The receptors here all came from a human donor who received an intestinal transplant.

DNA for the CDR3: TGTGCCAGTAATATGGGGGGATGGGCAGATACGCAGTATTTT. Amino acids: CASNMGGWADTQYF. The J gene is TRBJ2-3, the V gene TRBV19; D might be TRBD2 (6 bases). V was pared by 7 bases and J by 4 bases, with 15 bases between. There are 14 residues in the CDR3. Per germline, CDR1 LNHDA and CDR2 SQIVND (reference sequence).

J is TRBJ2-1 and V is TRBV28; TRBD2 agrees at 9 bases. Germline CDR1 and CDR2: MDHEN and SYDVKM. The trim removed 3 bases at V and 7 bases at J, leaving 4 bases unmatched. CDR3 size: 14 residues. The CDR3 DNA is TGTGCCAGCAGTTTGGCGGGGGGGGGTAATGAGCAGTTCTTC. This codes for CASSLAGGGNEQFF.

This clone was observed a single time. The chain recombines TRBV6-6 with TRBJ1-1; D is uncertain. V was cut by 7 bases and J by 6 bases, with 18 bases left in between. The CDR3 length is 14 residues. Germline loops: CDR1 MNHNY, CDR2 SVGAGI (reference sequence). The CDR3 bases are TGTGCCAGCACTCTCTCTCACTTATTAGCTGAAGCTTTCTTT. Encoded protein: CASTLSHLLAEAFF.

The V gene is TRBV30, the J gene TRBJ2-3; 10 nucleotides match TRBD2. There are 15 residues in the CDR3. Per germline, CDR1 GTSNPN and CDR2 SVGIG (reference sequence). J lost 1 base, V lost 5 bases, and 6 bases had no gene match. CDR3 sequence: CAWGIGTSGTDTQYF. The CDR3 region has the DNA TGTGCCTGGGGGATAGGGACTAGCGGCACAGATACGCAGTATTTT.

The rearrangement joins TRBV7-2 to TRBJ2-4; D perhaps matches TRBD2 (7 bases). This CDR3 region has 13 residues. Trimming removed 0 bases from V and 9 bases from J, with 9 bases in between. Germline V lookup: CDR1 SGHTA, CDR2 FQGNSA. The CDR3 nucleotides read TGTGCCAGCAGCTTAGCGGGAGGGGGCATTCAGTACTTC. It encodes CASSLAGGGIQYF. Drawing the rest from reference TRBV7-2 and TRBJ2-4, the complete variable domain is GAGVSQSPSNKVTEKGKDVELRCDPISGHTALYWYRQSLGQGLEFLIYFQGNSAPDKSGLPSDRFSAERTGGSVSTLTIQRTQQEDSAVYLCASSLAGGGIQYFGAGTRLSVL.

V is TRBV11-3 and J is TRBJ2-7, with 8 bases that match TRBD2. V dropped 1 base and J dropped 3; count of bases not matched to a gene: 11. Germline V CDR1 and CDR2: SGHNT, YENEEA. This CDR3 comprises 17 residues. The CDR3 nucleotides read TGTGCCAGCAGCTTAGGTATTCAGCGGGGGATTTACTACGAGCAGTACTTC. Protein sequence: CASSLGIQRGIYYEQYF.

This clone has just a few counts. This rearrangement joins TRBV28 to TRBJ1-1, with TRBD1 as a possible D gene (6 bases). Germline lookup yields CDR1 MDHEN and CDR2 SYDVKM. The CDR3 runs 13 residues. V was cut by 6 bases and J by 4 bases, with 12 bases left in between. DNA of the CDR3: TGTGCCAGCAGAGAGGACAGTTTCACTGAAGCTTTCTTT. This gives the protein CASREDSFTEAFF.

This clone was observed a single time. This rearrangement joins TRBV10-3 to TRBJ1-1; a weak D match, TRBD1 (6 bases). V was shortened by 4 bases and J by 6 bases, with 21 bases between the two germline ends. CDR3 size: 16 residues. CDR1 is ENHRY, CDR2 SYGVKD, per germline. The DNA of the CDR3 is TGTGCCATCAGTGGGAACAGGGTTCGAGAAGGTCCTGAAGCTTTCTTT. It translates to CAISGNRVREGPEAFF.

The sample holds one count of this clone. The rearrangement joins TRBV4-1 to TRBJ2-1; D is ambiguous. The CDR3 is made up of 16 amino acids. Trimming removed 4 bases from V and 0 bases from J, with 13 bases in between. Germline V gene data show CDR1 as MGHRA and CDR2 as YSYEKL. In DNA form, the CDR3 reads TGCGCCAGCAGCCTAAGAGCTGCTTTCTCCTACAATGAGCAGTTCTTC. This sequence encodes CASSLRAAFSYNEQFF.

The sample holds one count of this clone. This chain links TRBV4-2 with TRBJ1-4; tentatively, D is TRBD1 (5 bases). Germline lookup yields CDR1 LGHNA and CDR2 YNFKEQ. The CDR3 is 14 amino acids. V shed 5 bases and J shed 0 bases, with 7 bases lying between them. As DNA, the CDR3 is TGTGCCAGCAGCGGGGGGACAACTAATGAAAAACTGTTTTTT. Its protein is CASSGGTTNEKLFF.

This clone was recorded once. V gene TRBV19 combines with J gene TRBJ1-1, with D unclear. Germline CDR1 is LNHDA and CDR2 is SQIVND (reference sequence). This CDR3 has 11 amino acids. The ends were cut back, 6 bases at V and 3 bases at J, with 5 bases in the middle. CDR3 sequence: CASREDTEAFF. The DNA of the CDR3 is TGTGCCAGTAGGGAGGACACTGAAGCTTTCTTT.

V is TRBV19 and J is TRBJ1-6, with no clear D. This CDR3 contains 17 residues. Germline V CDR1 and CDR2: LNHDA, SQIVND (reference sequence). With 1 base removed from V and 4 bases from J, the gap between germline ends came to 14 bases. CDR3 nucleotides: TGTGCCAGTAGTATAGCGTCCGGGAATTCGTATAATTCACCCCTCCACTTT. Translation: CASSIASGNSYNSPLHF.

J is TRBJ2-1 and V is TRBV4-1; 8 bases match TRBD1. V lost 3 bases to trimming and J lost 6 bases; unmatched junction nucleotides: 13. This CDR3 region has 17 residues. Germline CDR1 reads MGHRA; CDR2 reads YSYEKL. The CDR3 loop is CASSQYTGGQVGNEQFF. DNA of the CDR3: TGCGCCAGCAGCCAGTATACCGGGGGACAGGTGGGCAATGAGCAGTTCTTC.

V gene TRBV15 combines with J gene TRBJ2-3, with 10 bases identical to TRBD2. Germline V gene sequence: CDR1 LNHNV, CDR2 YYDKDF (reference sequence). V trimming: 2 bases; J trimming: 3 bases; junction bases outside the gene matches: 5. This CDR3 has 16 amino acids. This CDR3 reads CATSRQRGGLTDTQYF. CDR3 DNA: TGTGCCACCAGCAGACAGCGGGGGGGCTTGACAGATACGCAGTATTTT. Together with reference TRBV15 and TRBJ2-3, the CDR3 gives the full variable domain: DAMVIQNPRYQVTQFGKPVTLSCSQTLNHNVMYWYQQKSSQAPKLLFHYYDKDFNNEADTPDNFQSRRPNTSFCFLDIRSPGLGDTAMYLCATSRQRGGLTDTQYFGPGTRLTVL.

DNA of the CDR3: TGTGCCAGCAGTTTTTCTAGTTACAATGAGCAGTTCTTC. Protein sequence: CASSFSSYNEQFF. The chain couples TRBV6-5 to TRBJ2-1; D gene unclear. Germline assignment: CDR1 MNHEY and CDR2 SVGAGI. V was clipped by 4 bases and J by 4 bases, with 8 bases between them. The CDR3 runs 13 residues.

The chain has TRBV7-2 and TRBJ2-1, with 7 bases lining up with TRBD2. Germline CDR1 is SGHTA and CDR2 is FQGNSA. Losses at the gene ends were 1 base for V and 0 bases for J; bases not matched to a gene: 6. The CDR3 sequence is 17 residues long. The CDR3 DNA follows: TGTGCCAGCAGCTTAGTTGTTAGCGGGTTCTCCTACAATGAGCAGTTCTTC. Amino acid sequence: CASSLVVSGFSYNEQFF. Full variable domain (remainder filled in from reference TRBV7-2 and TRBJ2-1): GAGVSQSPSNKVTEKGKDVELRCDPISGHTALYWYRQSLGQGLEFLIYFQGNSAPDKSGLPSDRFSAERTGGSVSTLTIQRTQQEDSAVYLCASSLVVSGFSYNEQFFGPGTRLTVL.

The V and J genes are TRBV10-2 and TRBJ1-2; no clear D gene. Germline loops: CDR1 WSHSY, CDR2 SAAADI. This CDR3 region has 13 residues. Trimming took off 7 bases at V and 3 bases at J, with 12 bases between the two ends. CDR3 sequence reads: CASKTPLYYGYTF. The CDR3 DNA follows: TGCGCCAGCAAGACTCCTCTCTACTATGGCTACACCTTC.

CDR3 nucleotides: TGTGCCAGCAGCCCTTTGACAGGGGGCTACGAGCAGTACTTC. Translated, it gives CASSPLTGGYEQYF. The chain has TRBV27 and TRBJ2-7, with 9 positions matching TRBD1. J lost 3 bases, V lost 6 bases, and 6 bases had no gene match. The CDR3 runs 14 residues. Germline CDR1 and CDR2: MNHEY and SMNVEV (reference sequence).

The J gene is TRBJ2-7, the V gene TRBV5-1, with D possibly being TRBD2 (6 bases). With 4 bases removed from V and 2 bases from J, the gap between germline ends came to 16 bases. CDR3 length: 15 residues. Germline V gene data show CDR1 as SGHRS and CDR2 as YFSETQ. CDR3 in DNA: TGCGCCAGCAGCATCGGGACTCCTCCCCCCTACGAGCAGTACTTC. This translates into CASSIGTPPPYEQYF.

V is TRBV5-1 and J is TRBJ2-7; possible D gene TRBD2, 6 bases. Germline V gives CDR1 SGHRS, CDR2 YFSETQ. V lost 0 bases and J 7 bases, leaving 23 bases between the germline ends. This CDR3 region has 17 residues. Here the CDR3 DNA reads TGCGCCAGCAGCTTGGCCATTCGGGGCCCAACGGCGGGAGAGCAGTACTTC. Protein sequence: CASSLAIRGPTAGEQYF.

The chain joins TRBV4-2 to TRBJ2-1; 10 bases line up with TRBD2. This CDR3 spans 16 amino acids. CDR1 is LGHNA and CDR2 is YNFKEQ in the germline V gene. The ends lost 1 base at V and 4 bases at J; junction bases unmatched: 4. The CDR3 sequence: CASSQVGLADYNEQFF. The DNA of the CDR3 is TGTGCCAGCAGCCAAGTCGGACTAGCGGATTACAATGAGCAGTTCTTC.

The chain joins TRBV30 to TRBJ1-5, with a tentative D call TRBD1 (6 bases). The length of the CDR3 is 14 residues. Looked up from germline, CDR1 is GTSNPN and CDR2 is SVGIG (reference sequence). V lost 4 bases and J lost 3, with 13 bases in between. The CDR3 region has the DNA TGTGCCTGGAACCACAGGGCTATCAATCAGCCCCAGCATTTT. Translated: CAWNHRAINQPQHF. Full variable domain (outside the CDR3, taken from reference TRBV30 and TRBJ1-5): SQTIHQWPATLVQPVGSPLSLECTVEGTSNPNLYWYRQAAGRGLQLLFYSVGIGQISSEVPQNLSASRPQDRQFILSSKKLLLSDSGFYLCAWNHRAINQPQHFGDGTRLSIL.

In regard to this clone: Other DNA sequences from this sample encode an identical CDR3 as well. V and J are TRBV9 and TRBJ1-1, with a tentative D call TRBD1 (5 bases). CDR3 length equals 14 residues. From germline, CDR1 is SGDLS and CDR2 YYNGEE. V dropped 3 bases and J dropped 6 bases, with 15 bases sitting between them. CDR3 region: CASSESGFRAEAFF. CDR3 DNA: TGTGCCAGCAGCGAGTCAGGGTTTAGAGCTGAAGCTTTCTTT.

The V and J genes are TRBV5-5 and TRBJ1-1; tentative D call: TRBD1 (5 bases). Trimming left V 0 bases short and J 1 base short, with 13 bases between. CDR3 length: 16 residues. Germline V gives CDR1 SGHKS, CDR2 YYEKEE (reference sequence). For the CDR3, the DNA is TGTGCCAGCAGCTTGGCCACGGGGGGGACGAACACTGAAGCTTTCTTT. Its translation is CASSLATGGTNTEAFF.

The chain recombines TRBV7-2 with TRBJ2-3, with a tentative D call TRBD1 (5 bases). This CDR3 comprises 15 residues. Trimming stripped 4 bases from V and 3 bases from J, with 14 bases between. Germline V lookup: CDR1 SGHTA, CDR2 FQGNSA. Written as DNA, the CDR3 is TGTGCCAGCAGCTCCCCCAGGGAACAGACAGATACGCAGTATTTT. Translated: CASSSPREQTDTQYF.

This clone was recorded only once. A read error may account for a junction end that differs from germline. This rearrangement joins TRBV4-1 to TRBJ2-1; 8 positions match TRBD2. The CDR3 has 15 residues. CDR1 is MGHRA, CDR2 YSYEKL, per germline. In nucleotides, the CDR3 is TGCGCCAGCAGCCACTTGACTAGCGCCTACGATGAGCAGTTCTTC. This translates into CASSHLTSAYDEQFF.

The V call is TRBV21-1, the J call TRBJ1-1; TRBD1, the table's D call, was not compared with the DNA. TRBV21-1 is designated a pseudogene. This CDR3 has 15 residues. The CDR3 nucleotides are TGTGCCAGCAGCACCCGACAGGGGTTAAACACTGAAGCTTTCTTT. Its translation is CASSTRQGLNTEAFF.

The CDR3 bases are TGTGCCAGCAGTTACTCGATGGCAGGGTATTATGGCTACACCTTC. Its translation is CASSYSMAGYYGYTF. The V and J genes are TRBV6-5 and TRBJ1-2; D is possibly TRBD1 (5 bases). V gave up 0 bases and J gave up 5 bases, with 13 bases separating them. The CDR3 consists of 15 residues. Germline-derived CDR1 and CDR2 are MNHEY and SVGAGI.

The chain has TRBV6-5 and TRBJ1-2, with 7 nucleotides matching TRBD1. The CDR3 length is 14 residues. In germline, CDR1 is MNHEY, CDR2 SVGAGI. The trim removed 3 bases at V and 6 bases at J, leaving 7 bases unmatched. CDR3: CASSYSSTGNGYTF. In DNA form, the CDR3 reads TGTGCCAGCAGTTATTCGTCGACAGGGAATGGCTACACCTTC.

The chain links TRBV5-4 to TRBJ2-5; perhaps TRBD2 as D (6 bases). Trimming pared 7 bases from V and 0 bases from J, leaving 16 bases between. The CDR3 loop spans 15 amino acids. Germline CDR1 is SGHNT and CDR2 is YYREEE (reference sequence). The CDR3, as DNA: TGTGCCAGCGGAGCTGGTGGAGGGCACCAAGAGACCCAGTACTTC. This codes for CASGAGGGHQETQYF.

The gene calls are TRBV14 and TRBJ1-6; D remains unclear. V lost 2 bases and J lost 8, with 19 bases in between. Germline V gives CDR1 SGHDN, CDR2 FVKESK. The CDR3 runs 17 residues. The CDR3 sequence: CASSQIALEGSDSPLHF. The CDR3 region has the DNA TGTGCCAGCAGCCAAATCGCCCTGGAGGGTTCGGATTCACCCCTCCACTTT.